The 2 T cell receptor beta chains listed next were all sequenced from one sample in a study of early T cells in non-severe SARS-CoV-2 infection. From the 5' RACE reads, TCRdb called clonotypes with MiXCR, one entry per CDR3 protein. The profile shows about 61,000 distinct CDR3 sequences, less than 14% of them singletons. The sample comprised whole blood. These receptors were obtained from an adult who was a healthcare worker with PCR-confirmed SARS-CoV-2 infection or an uninfected control (not recorded which).

This clonotype has a count of ten or more. CDR3 DNA: TGTGCCATCAGTGTCGAACCCGCCTATGGCTACACCTTC. This sequence encodes CAISVEPAYGYTF. The J gene is TRBJ1-2, the V gene TRBV10-3, with unresolved D. Germline V gene lookup returns CDR1 ENHRY and CDR2 SYGVKD. The V end was cut by 4 bases, the J end by 4 bases, with 10 bases between. The CDR3 has 13 amino acids.

This rearrangement joins TRBV10-3 to TRBJ2-3; the match to TRBD2 covers 14 bases. Per the germline V gene, CDR1 is ENHRY and CDR2 is SYGVKD. Trimming cost V 9 bases and J 2 bases; bases outside gene matches: 4. CDR3 length: 15 residues. DNA of the CDR3: TGTGCCATACGGACTAGCGGGGGGTTCACAGATACGCAGTATTTT. The encoded protein is CAIRTSGGFTDTQYF.